The clone carrying this T cell receptor beta chain came up many times. Antigen specificity is unknown. This record comes from a study of regulatory T cells in long-lasting Graves disease. General observations from the study: Whereas new patients shared 1,000 or so public clonotypes, persistent patients shared more, at 2,500 to 3,500.

Losses at the gene ends were 4 bases for V and 7 bases for J; bases not matched to a gene: 6. The CDR3 sequence is 13 residues long. The V gene's germline CDR1 is GTSNPN and CDR2 SVGIG (reference sequence). According to the study, TCR beta libraries were built with iRepertoire HTBI primers and CDR3-region Arm-PCR. MiXCR was run by TCRdb on the multiplex PCR reads, yielding one entry per CDR3 protein. The data hold around 500,000 distinct CDR3 sequences, with roughly 20% observed a single time. Time point reported: persistent/refractory GD, antithyroid drugs over 5 years with positive TRAb. After RNA was extracted from PBMCs, the TCR library was made from it. Collection of peripheral blood (about 8.1 milliliters) was done using EDTA tubes.

The sequencing used peripheral blood mononuclear cells (PBMCs), collected when the disease was refractory, from a patient treated with antithyroid drugs. This TCR was sampled from a female donor with Graves disease. The V and J genes are TRBV30 and TRBJ1-2, with 10 bases identical to TRBD1. CDR3 region: CAWTPGTGAGYTF. The CDR3 DNA follows: TGTGCCTGGACCCCCGGGACAGGGGCTGGCTACACCTTC.